Sequencing of this T cell receptor (beta chain) was carried out in a study of graft-versus-host responses after intestinal transplantation. Generated by immunoSEQ multiplex PCR, the TCRdb table keeps only in-frame clones and is missing some. The repertoire consists of under 100,000 clones, with around nine tenths occurring once and the leading ten covering 15% to 20%. Sequences were derived from PBMCs, sampled about 450 days after intestinal transplant. The receptor comes from a human patient who received an intestinal transplant, so some T cells may come from the graft donor.

Here the CDR3 reads CASSEYQGAPYEQYF. The DNA for the CDR3 is TGTGCCAGCAGTGAATACCAGGGGGCTCCCTACGAGCAGTACTTC. The chain uses TRBV2 and TRBJ2-7; TRBD1 aligns across 8 bases. Germline loops: CDR1 SNHLY, CDR2 FYNNEI. The CDR3 totals 15 residues. The trim removed 2 bases at V and 2 bases at J, leaving 5 bases unmatched.